The 17 T cell receptor beta chains below come from one sample, sequenced in a study of cytomegalovirus exposure and HLA in healthy donors. Use of 60 Vbeta and 13 Jbeta primers characterized the PCR. Sequenced by immunoSEQ multiplex PCR; TCRdb stores in-frame clones only, minus some. The data show 85,000 to 100,000 clones, 75% to 85% seen once. Sequencing used PBMCs. All receptors come from a woman in her 40s in good health and CMV-seronegative.

This chain joins TRBV6-1 and TRBJ2-7; 7 bases are shared with TRBD1. This CDR3 is 14 amino acids long. J was trimmed by 6 bases and V by 9 bases; bases with no gene match: 14. Germline V gene lookup returns CDR1 MNHNS and CDR2 SASEGT. The CDR3 region is CASAGTATPFEQYF. CDR3 bases: TGTGCCAGTGCCGGGACAGCAACACCCTTCGAGCAGTACTTC.

The chain's CDR3 is CASRLDRGRNEKLFF. As DNA, the CDR3 is TGTGCCAGCAGACTGGACAGGGGGCGGAATGAAAAACTGTTTTTT. The J gene is TRBJ1-4, the V gene TRBV6-1; 11 bases align to TRBD1. J gave up 5 bases and V 6 bases, and 5 bases lay outside the gene matches. Germline V gene lookup returns CDR1 MNHNS and CDR2 SASEGT. The CDR3 is made up of 15 amino acids.

The chain uses TRBV2 and TRBJ2-7; tentatively, D is TRBD1 (5 bases). Between the trimmed V and J ends, which lost 7 bases and 8 bases, there was a span of 9 bases. Germline V gene lookup returns CDR1 SNHLY and CDR2 FYNNEI. The CDR3 consists of 10 residues. CDR3 protein: CASTLGQQYF. Here the CDR3 DNA reads TGTGCCAGCACCCTGGGGCAGCAGTACTTC. Combining the CDR3 with reference TRBV2 and TRBJ2-7 gives the whole variable domain EPEVTQTPSHQVTQMGQEVILRCVPISNHLYFYWYRQILGQKVEFLVSFYNNEISEKSEIFDDQFSVERPDGSNFTLKIRSTKLEDSAMYFCASTLGQQYFGPGTRLTVT.

The rearrangement links TRBV7-2 to TRBJ2-5, with TRBD2 matching 10 bases. The V and J ends lost 1 base and 2 bases, in that order; junction bases with no gene match: 1. The CDR3 has 15 residues. Germline assignment: CDR1 SGHTA and CDR2 FQGNSA. CDR3 sequence (DNA): TGTGCCAGCAGCTTAGAGCGGGGGGGGCAAGAGACCCAGTACTTC. It translates to CASSLERGGQETQYF.

The rearrangement joins TRBV5-1 to TRBJ2-1; the match to TRBD1 covers 8 bases. Germline values: CDR1 SGHRS, CDR2 YFSETQ. The CDR3 sequence is 14 residues long. Trimming cost V 6 bases and J 6 bases; bases outside gene matches: 8. The CDR3 DNA sequence: TGCGCCAGCACTGAGACAGGGGTGGGCAATGAGCAGTTCTTC. This translates into CASTETGVGNEQFF.

There are a few counts of this clone. Distinct nucleotide sequences in the sample also encode this CDR3. The chain carries TRBV7-3 and TRBJ1-1, with D possibly matching TRBD1 (6 bases). V shed 4 bases and J shed 2 bases, with 8 bases lying between them. The CDR3 consists of 13 residues. Germline loops: CDR1 SGHTA, CDR2 FQGTGA. The CDR3 loop is CASSSQGNTEAFF. The CDR3 DNA is TGTGCCAGCAGCTCACAGGGTAACACTGAAGCTTTCTTT.

This clone has a handful of counts. The chain is built from TRBV29-1 and TRBJ2-7; possibly TRBD1 for D (6 bases). Deletions cut 4 bases from V and 2 bases from J, with 9 bases between. The CDR3 length is 12 residues. Germline assignment: CDR1 SQVTM and CDR2 ANQGSEA. CDR3 sequence reads: CSVGQDPYEQYF. As DNA, the CDR3 is TGCAGCGTTGGACAGGACCCCTACGAGCAGTACTTC.

The chain joins TRBV19 to TRBJ1-6; TRBD1 is a possible D gene (6 bases). The CDR3 runs to 14 residues. The V and J ends lost 7 bases and 10 bases respectively, with 17 bases between them. CDR1 is LNHDA, CDR2 SQIVND, per germline (reference sequence). The CDR3 is CASNTGQGNSPLHF. The CDR3, as DNA: TGTGCCAGTAACACGGGACAAGGAAACTCACCCCTCCACTTT.

The rearrangement links TRBV6-5 to TRBJ1-3; D remains ambiguous. The CDR3 loop spans 14 amino acids. In germline, CDR1 is MNHEY, CDR2 SVGAGI. V was shortened by 6 bases and J by 0 bases, with 9 bases between the two germline ends. The CDR3 DNA is TGTGCCAGCAGCCTAGACCCCTCTGGAAACACCATATATTTT. This translates into CASSLDPSGNTIYF.

J is TRBJ2-2 and V is TRBV27; 8 nucleotides line up with TRBD1. This CDR3 is 14 amino acids long. Trimming at V came to 6 bases and at J to 4 bases, leaving 4 bases not matched to a gene. Germline assignment: CDR1 MNHEY and CDR2 SMNVEV (reference sequence). CDR3 DNA sequence: TGTGCCAGCAGCAGGGGGCTCGCCACCGGGGAGCTGTTTTTT. Its translation is CASSRGLATGELFF.

The J gene is TRBJ1-2, the V gene TRBV7-9; 12 positions agree with TRBD1. Germline-derived CDR1 and CDR2 are SEHNR and FQNEAQ (reference sequence). Germline trimming cut 4 bases from V and 8 bases from J; bases unmatched to any gene: 17. This CDR3 has 18 amino acids. In nucleotides, the CDR3 is TGTGCCAGCAGCTCGGGGCGAAAATGGGGACAGGGGGCGCAAGGCTACACCTTC. It yields the protein CASSSGRKWGQGAQGYTF. Variable domain in full (rest from reference TRBV7-9 and TRBJ1-2): DTGVSQNPRHKITKRGQNVTFRCDPISEHNRLYWYRQTLGQGPEFLTYFQNEAQLEKSRLLSDRFSAERPKGSFSTLEIQRTEQGDSAMYLCASSSGRKWGQGAQGYTFGSGTRLTVV.

V gene TRBV30 combines with J gene TRBJ2-3, with TRBD2 matching over 15 bases. CDR1 is GTSNPN, CDR2 SVGIG, per germline (reference sequence). This CDR3 contains 16 residues. The V gene end was trimmed by 2 bases and the J gene end by 8 bases; junction bases not matched to a gene: 8. The CDR3 DNA is TGTGCCTGGAGTCCCAGGACTAGCGGGGGGGCGAGTACGCAGTATTTT. It specifies CAWSPRTSGGASTQYF.

V gene TRBV5-1 combines with J gene TRBJ2-5, with 7 positions matching TRBD2. The CDR3 has 15 residues. Germline V CDR1 and CDR2: SGHRS, YFSETQ. The J segment lost 1 base and the V segment lost 0 bases, leaving 3 bases of the junction unmatched. CDR3 in DNA: TGCGCCAGCAGCTTGGTGGCGGGGGTCCAAGAGACCCAGTACTTC. Protein product: CASSLVAGVQETQYF. The full variable domain, its missing parts supplied by reference TRBV5-1 and TRBJ2-5, is KAGVTQTPRYLIKTRGQQVTLSCSPISGHRSVSWYQQTPGQGLQFLFEYFSETQRNKGNFPGRFSGRQFSNSRSEMNVSTLELGDSALYLCASSLVAGVQETQYFGPGTRLLVL.

The gene calls are TRBV5-6 and TRBJ1-1, with D perhaps matching TRBD1 (5 bases). The CDR3 runs 13 residues. Germline V CDR1 and CDR2: SGHDT, YYEEEE. Trimming took off 4 bases at V and 3 bases at J, with 10 bases between the two ends. CDR3 sequence (DNA): TGTGCCAGCAGCCAGGGTGAGGACACTGAAGCTTTCTTT. The encoded protein is CASSQGEDTEAFF.

This clone has a handful of counts. V and J are TRBV4-2 and TRBJ2-7; no clear D gene. CDR3 size: 14 residues. The germline CDR1 and CDR2 sequences are LGHNA and YNFKEQ. Trimming shortened V by 0 bases and J by 3 bases, and 9 bases separated the two germline ends. CDR3 DNA sequence: TGTGCCAGCAGCCAAGATGCTCTGAGCTACGAGCAGTACTTC. It encodes CASSQDALSYEQYF.

The genes are TRBV5-1 and TRBJ2-6, with a weak D call TRBD1 (6 bases). Germline CDR1 reads SGHRS; CDR2 reads YFSETQ. CDR3 size: 20 residues. V lost 0 bases to trimming and J lost 0 bases, with 19 bases between them. The CDR3 spells CASSLARGRNQVSGANVLTF. CDR3 bases: TGCGCCAGCAGCTTGGCCAGGGGCCGAAACCAAGTCTCTGGGGCCAACGTCCTGACTTTC.

Here the CDR3 DNA reads TGTGCCAGCAGCCACTACGGTGGGGACAGGGGGTACAATGAGCAGTTCTTC. It specifies CASSHYGGDRGYNEQFF. The V call is TRBV4-2, the J call TRBJ2-1; 11 bases are a match to TRBD1. CDR3 size: 17 residues. Germline V lookup: CDR1 LGHNA, CDR2 YNFKEQ. V lost 3 bases to trimming and J lost 4 bases; unmatched junction nucleotides: 8.